The next 26 T cell receptor beta chains were all read from a single sample in a study of PD-1 blockade in classical Hodgkin lymphoma. Data came from immunoSEQ multiplex PCR; TCRdb stores just in-frame clones and leaves some out. The sample lists fewer than 25,000 clones, roughly 83% occurring once. Time point specified: cycle 4 day 1 (C4D1), after more than 5 weeks of nivolumab. Relapses following autologous stem cell transplantation were seen in all patients, with brentuximab vedotin exposure varying. From thawed PBMCs, CD4+ T cells were purified using magnetic negative selection. The sequenced sample was CD4+ T cells from blood, obtained before the fourth cycle of nivolumab. These receptors all come from a human donor with classical Hodgkin lymphoma.

The chain combines TRBV11-2 with TRBJ1-5; D gene uncertain. The germline V gene encodes CDR1 SGHAT and CDR2 FQNNGV. V was trimmed by 1 base and J by 0 bases, leaving 16 bases between them. This CDR3 spans 18 amino acids. This CDR3 reads CASSLVRSRLYSNQPQHF. The CDR3, as DNA: TGTGCCAGCAGCTTAGTTCGCTCCCGACTGTATAGCAATCAGCCCCAGCATTTT.

V usage is TRBV19 and J usage is TRBJ2-1; the D call may be TRBD1 or TRBD2 (5 bases each). V dropped 3 bases and J dropped 0 bases, with 12 bases sitting between them. Germline V gene sequence: CDR1 LNHDA, CDR2 SQIVND (reference sequence). The CDR3 is 16 residues long. The CDR3 loop reads CASSMRTGGSYNEQFF. Here the CDR3 DNA reads TGTGCCAGTAGTATGCGGACTGGGGGCTCCTACAATGAGCAGTTCTTC.

V gene TRBV19 combines with J gene TRBJ2-5; D tentatively reads TRBD1 or TRBD2 (5 bases each). V gave up 0 bases and J gave up 7 bases, with 15 bases separating them. The CDR3 runs 15 residues. Germline CDR1 LNHDA, CDR2 SQIVND (reference sequence). CDR3 in DNA: TGTGCCAGTAGTATAGACAGTCCCGGGACCGGGACCCAGTACTTC. Translating gives CASSIDSPGTGTQYF.

The rearrangement uses TRBV9 and TRBJ1-4; D gene unclear. This CDR3 is 16 amino acids long. Germline CDR1 is SGDLS and CDR2 is YYNGEE. With 0 bases removed from V and 0 bases from J, the gap between germline ends came to 9 bases. The CDR3 protein is CASSVGWTSTNEKLFF. The CDR3 DNA reads TGTGCCAGCAGCGTAGGTTGGACCTCAACTAATGAAAAACTGTTTTTT.

This clone was seen once. V usage is TRBV5-1 and J usage is TRBJ2-2, with D unresolved. The germline CDR1 and CDR2 sequences are SGHRS and YFSETQ. V dropped 4 bases and J dropped 0 bases, with 7 bases sitting between them. This CDR3 is built from 14 residues. The CDR3 is CASSLTANTGELFF. The CDR3 region has the DNA TGCGCCAGCAGCCTTACAGCGAACACCGGGGAGCTGTTTTTT.

This clone has just one count. V usage is TRBV27 and J usage is TRBJ2-3; D perhaps matches TRBD1 (5 bases). Trimming removed 3 bases from V and 1 base from J, with 8 bases in between. The CDR3 length is 14 residues. CDR1 is MNHEY and CDR2 is SMNVEV in the germline V gene (reference sequence). The CDR3 loop is CASSFVGGTDTQYF. DNA of the CDR3: TGTGCCAGCAGTTTCGTAGGGGGCACAGATACGCAGTATTTT.

This chain joins TRBV7-2 and TRBJ2-2, with TRBD2 identical over 12 bases. The length of the CDR3 is 16 residues. Germline V gene lookup returns CDR1 SGHTA and CDR2 FQGNSA. V lost 3 bases and J lost 5; bases outside the gene matches: 4. CDR3 DNA: TGTGCCAGCAGCTTTCCCGGGACTAGCGGGACCGGGGAGCTGTTTTTT. It is translated as CASSFPGTSGTGELFF.

The gene calls are TRBV27 and TRBJ2-2; D gene uncertain. Germline assignment: CDR1 MNHEY and CDR2 SMNVEV (reference sequence). V was trimmed by 8 bases and J by 4 bases, leaving 20 bases between them. The CDR3 has 16 residues. CDR3 sequence reads: CASGNLKGGSTGELFF. The CDR3 bases are TGTGCCAGCGGCAACCTAAAAGGCGGCAGCACCGGGGAGCTGTTTTTT.

This chain links TRBV7-9 with TRBJ2-7; D remains ambiguous. The V end was cut by 5 bases, the J end by 6 bases, with 8 bases between. This CDR3 has 11 residues. CDR1 is SEHNR and CDR2 is FQNEAQ in the germline V gene (reference sequence). CDR3 amino acids: CASSPDGEQYF. The CDR3 bases are TGTGCCAGCAGCCCGGACGGCGAGCAGTACTTC.

This sequence joins TRBV2 and TRBJ2-1; 7 nucleotides match TRBD2. This CDR3 contains 13 residues. The germline CDR1 and CDR2 sequences are SNHLY and FYNNEI. Trimming took 2 bases from V and 14 from J; bases not matched to a gene: 9. CDR3 loop: CASSELGGLLEFF. For the CDR3, the DNA is TGTGCCAGCAGTGAATTGGGAGGGTTATTGGAGTTCTTC.

V is TRBV5-5 and J is TRBJ1-1; D unresolved. The CDR3 loop spans 15 amino acids. V lost 7 bases, J lost 0 bases, and 16 bases lay in between. Germline CDR1 SGHKS, CDR2 YYEKEE (reference sequence). The CDR3 DNA is TGTGCCAGCCGAGCTTGGCCAGGACTGAACACTGAAGCTTTCTTT. It encodes CASRAWPGLNTEAFF.

CDR3 protein: CASSIGQGNEKLFF. In DNA form, the CDR3 reads TGTGCCAGCAGCATCGGACAGGGTAATGAAAAACTGTTTTTT. This chain connects TRBV13 to TRBJ1-4; 8 bases match TRBD1. Germline values: CDR1 PRHDT, CDR2 FYEKMQ (reference sequence). This CDR3 is built from 14 residues. The V and J ends lost 5 bases and 4 bases, in that order; junction bases with no gene match: 3.

In the case of this clone: Germline is not matched at one junction end, which may reflect a read error. The chain is built from TRBV7-7 and TRBJ2-1, with a possible D match to TRBD2 (5 bases). CDR3 length equals 17 residues. Per the germline V gene, CDR1 is SSHAT and CDR2 is FNYEAQ (reference sequence). The CDR3 DNA is TGTGCTAGCAGCCGTTTGGGGTTGGGAGACGGAGGTAATGAGCAGTTCTTC. This translates into CASSRLGLGDGGNEQFF.

The genes are TRBV18 and TRBJ2-2, with 9 bases lining up with TRBD1. This CDR3 comprises 14 residues. Germline trimming cut 2 bases from V and 9 bases from J; bases unmatched to any gene: 4. Germline CDR1 and CDR2: KGHSH and LQKENI. The chain's CDR3 is CASSPEQGARELFF. The DNA for the CDR3 is TGTGCCAGCTCACCAGAACAGGGGGCCCGGGAGCTGTTTTTT.

The rearrangement uses TRBV30 and TRBJ2-3; tentatively, D is TRBD1 (5 bases). The V end lost 1 base, the J end lost 4 bases, and 18 bases lay between the germline ends. The CDR3 covers 16 residues. Germline values: CDR1 GTSNPN, CDR2 SVGIG (reference sequence). The CDR3 spells CAWSDVAQGLSDTQYF. CDR3 coding DNA: TGTGCCTGGAGTGACGTCGCGCAGGGTCTATCAGATACGCAGTATTTT.

V usage is TRBV25-1 and J usage is TRBJ1-1; TRBD1 might be the D (5 bases). The CDR3 has 14 residues. Germline CDR1 is MGHDK and CDR2 is SYGVNS. The V gene lost 6 bases and the J gene lost 5 bases, with 16 bases spanning the gap. Here the CDR3 reads CASRPSREGTEAFF. CDR3 DNA sequence: TGTGCCAGCAGACCGTCCAGGGAAGGGACTGAAGCTTTCTTT.

This chain connects TRBV15 to TRBJ2-2; D is undetermined. The CDR3 consists of 16 residues. Germline V gene lookup returns CDR1 LNHNV and CDR2 YYDKDF (reference sequence). V lost 1 base and J 5 bases, leaving 14 bases between the germline ends. Written as DNA, the CDR3 is TGTGCCACCAGCAGAGGACTCCAATTAAGTACCGGGGAGCTGTTTTTT. This gives the protein CATSRGLQLSTGELFF.

This rearrangement joins TRBV2 to TRBJ2-5, with a possible D match to TRBD1 (6 bases). This CDR3 is 14 amino acids long. V lost 3 bases and J 7 bases, leaving 15 bases between the germline ends. CDR1 and CDR2 from the germline V gene are SNHLY and FYNNEI. CDR3 region: CASSELQARGTQYF. The CDR3 DNA is TGTGCCAGCAGTGAGTTGCAGGCCAGGGGGACCCAGTACTTC.

The gene calls are TRBV6-5 and TRBJ2-2, with D possibly matching TRBD1 (6 bases). The CDR3 has 14 amino acids. V was clipped by 4 bases and J by 6 bases, with 12 bases between them. Germline lookup yields CDR1 MNHEY and CDR2 SVGAGI. The CDR3, as DNA: TGTGCCAGCAGTTTCAGGCCAGGGGCCGGGGAGCTGTTTTTT. It codes for CASSFRPGAGELFF.

The chain links TRBV6-1 to TRBJ2-5; 8 nucleotides align to TRBD1. Germline values: CDR1 MNHNS, CDR2 SASEGT. The CDR3 contains 14 residues. Losses at the gene ends were 4 bases for V and 7 bases for J; bases not matched to a gene: 8. The CDR3 sequence: CASSGDRRLVTQYF. The DNA of the CDR3 is TGTGCCAGCAGTGGGGACAGGCGATTGGTGACCCAGTACTTC.

This clone turned up a few times. This chain joins TRBV10-3 and TRBJ1-2; the match to TRBD1 covers 7 bases. Germline CDR1 reads ENHRY; CDR2 reads SYGVKD. The trim removed 4 bases at V and 4 bases at J, leaving 9 bases unmatched. The CDR3 has 15 residues. The CDR3 sequence: CAISAGGGGAYGYTF. The CDR3 DNA reads TGTGCCATCAGTGCGGGTGGAGGGGGCGCCTATGGCTACACCTTC.

This chain joins TRBV5-1 and TRBJ1-1; 7 nucleotides agree with TRBD1. CDR1 is SGHRS and CDR2 is YFSETQ in the germline V gene. Trimming removed 5 bases from V and 0 bases from J; junction bases left unmatched: 13. This CDR3 is built from 17 residues. DNA for the CDR3: TGCGCCAGCAGGCCCTCACTAAGACAGGGTATGAACACTGAAGCTTTCTTT. This encodes CASRPSLRQGMNTEAFF. The full variable domain, completed using reference TRBV5-1 and TRBJ1-1, is KAGVTQTPRYLIKTRGQQVTLSCSPISGHRSVSWYQQTPGQGLQFLFEYFSETQRNKGNFPGRFSGRQFSNSRSEMNVSTLELGDSALYLCASRPSLRQGMNTEAFFGQGTRLTVV.

This chain connects TRBV30 to TRBJ1-5, with 8 bases that match TRBD1. The CDR3 runs to 13 residues. Germline values: CDR1 GTSNPN, CDR2 SVGIG (reference sequence). V lost 5 bases to trimming and J lost 5 bases; unmatched junction nucleotides: 5. CDR3 sequence reads: CAWSGQGDQPQHF. Here the CDR3 DNA reads TGTGCCTGGTCTGGACAGGGCGATCAGCCCCAGCATTTT.

The rearrangement links TRBV28 to TRBJ2-3; 7 positions agree with TRBD2. Trimming removed 10 bases from V and 2 bases from J; junction bases left unmatched: 9. This CDR3 has 14 amino acids. The germline gives CDR1 MDHEN, CDR2 SYDVKM. The CDR3 DNA sequence: TGTGCCACCGCGGGTCTAGCGGCCACAGATACGCAGTATTTT. Residues: CATAGLAATDTQYF.

The rearrangement uses TRBV9 and TRBJ2-3, with 7 bases that match TRBD2. This CDR3 has 15 residues. Germline lookup yields CDR1 SGDLS and CDR2 YYNGEE. V shed 1 base and J 3 bases; nucleotides not matched to a gene: 5. The CDR3 reads CASSVRWEGTDTQYF. The CDR3 DNA reads TGTGCCAGCAGCGTAAGGTGGGAGGGAACAGATACGCAGTATTTT. The complete variable domain, with remaining parts taken from reference TRBV9 and TRBJ2-3, reads DSGVTQTPKHLITATGQRVTLRCSPRSGDLSVYWYQQSLDQGLQFLIQYYNGEERAKGNILERFSAQQFPDLHSELNLSSLELGDSALYFCASSVRWEGTDTQYFGPGTRLTVL.

This chain connects TRBV27 to TRBJ2-7; D remains ambiguous. The CDR3 loop spans 13 amino acids. CDR1 is MNHEY and CDR2 is SMNVEV in the germline V gene (reference sequence). The germline V and J ends were trimmed by 5 bases and 4 bases, with 12 bases remaining between them. The CDR3 DNA follows: TGTGCCAGCAGTCCGGGCCTAGGGTACGAGCAGTACTTC. Protein product: CASSPGLGYEQYF.